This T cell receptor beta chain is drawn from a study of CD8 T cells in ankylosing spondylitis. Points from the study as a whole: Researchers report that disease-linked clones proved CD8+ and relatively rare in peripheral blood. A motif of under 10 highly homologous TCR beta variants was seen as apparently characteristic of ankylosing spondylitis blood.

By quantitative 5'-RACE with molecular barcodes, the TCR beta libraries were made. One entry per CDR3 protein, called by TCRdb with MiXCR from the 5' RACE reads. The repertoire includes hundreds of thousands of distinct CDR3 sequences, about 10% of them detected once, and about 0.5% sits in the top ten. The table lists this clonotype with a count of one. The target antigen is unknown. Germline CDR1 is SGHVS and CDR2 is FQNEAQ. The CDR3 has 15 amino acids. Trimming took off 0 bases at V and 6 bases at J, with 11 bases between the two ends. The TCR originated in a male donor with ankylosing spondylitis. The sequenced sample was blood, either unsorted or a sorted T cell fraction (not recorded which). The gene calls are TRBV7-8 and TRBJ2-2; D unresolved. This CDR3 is CASSLAGDLAGELFF. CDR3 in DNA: TGTGCCAGCAGCTTAGCGGGCGATTTGGCCGGGGAGCTGTTTTTT.